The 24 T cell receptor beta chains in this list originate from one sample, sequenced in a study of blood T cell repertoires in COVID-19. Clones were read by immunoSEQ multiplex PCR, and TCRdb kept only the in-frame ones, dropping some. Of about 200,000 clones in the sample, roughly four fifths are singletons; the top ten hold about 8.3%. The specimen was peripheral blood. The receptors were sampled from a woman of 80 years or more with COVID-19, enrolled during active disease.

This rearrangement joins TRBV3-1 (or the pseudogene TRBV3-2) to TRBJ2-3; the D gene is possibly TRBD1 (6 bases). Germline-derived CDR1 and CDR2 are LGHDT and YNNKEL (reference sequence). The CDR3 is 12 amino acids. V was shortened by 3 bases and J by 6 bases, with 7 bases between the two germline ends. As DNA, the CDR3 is TGTGCCAGCAGCCAGGGGGCGGATACGCAGTATTTT. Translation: CASSQGADTQYF.

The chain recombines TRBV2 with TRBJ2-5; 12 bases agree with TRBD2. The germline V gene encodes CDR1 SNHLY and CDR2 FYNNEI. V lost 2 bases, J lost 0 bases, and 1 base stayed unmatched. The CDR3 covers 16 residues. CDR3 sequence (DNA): TGTGCCAGCAGTGAAACTAGCGGGGGGTACCAAGAGACCCAGTACTTC. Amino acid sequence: CASSETSGGYQETQYF. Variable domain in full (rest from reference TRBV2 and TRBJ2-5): EPEVTQTPSHQVTQMGQEVILRCVPISNHLYFYWYRQILGQKVEFLVSFYNNEISEKSEIFDDQFSVERPDGSNFTLKIRSTKLEDSAMYFCASSETSGGYQETQYFGPGTRLLVL.

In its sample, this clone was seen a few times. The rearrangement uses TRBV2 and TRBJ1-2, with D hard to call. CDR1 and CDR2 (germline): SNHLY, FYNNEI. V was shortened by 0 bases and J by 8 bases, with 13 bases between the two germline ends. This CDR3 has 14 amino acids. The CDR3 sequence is CASSEARRGEGYTF. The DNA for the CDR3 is TGTGCCAGCAGTGAAGCTCGGCGCGGGGAGGGCTACACCTTC.

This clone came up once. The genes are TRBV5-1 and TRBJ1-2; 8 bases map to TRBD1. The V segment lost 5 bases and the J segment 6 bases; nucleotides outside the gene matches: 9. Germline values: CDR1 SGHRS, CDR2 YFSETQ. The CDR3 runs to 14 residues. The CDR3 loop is CASRKDRGRDGYTF. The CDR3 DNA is TGCGCCAGCAGGAAAGACAGGGGAAGGGATGGCTACACCTTC. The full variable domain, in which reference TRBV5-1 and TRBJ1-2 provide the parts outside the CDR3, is KAGVTQTPRYLIKTRGQQVTLSCSPISGHRSVSWYQQTPGQGLQFLFEYFSETQRNKGNFPGRFSGRQFSNSRSEMNVSTLELGDSALYLCASRKDRGRDGYTFGSGTRLTVV.

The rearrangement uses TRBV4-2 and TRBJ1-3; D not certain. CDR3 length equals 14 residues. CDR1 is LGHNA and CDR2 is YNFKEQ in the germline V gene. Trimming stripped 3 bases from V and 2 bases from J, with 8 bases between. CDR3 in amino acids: CASSQVEPGNTIYF. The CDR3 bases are TGTGCCAGCAGCCAGGTCGAGCCTGGAAACACCATATATTTT.

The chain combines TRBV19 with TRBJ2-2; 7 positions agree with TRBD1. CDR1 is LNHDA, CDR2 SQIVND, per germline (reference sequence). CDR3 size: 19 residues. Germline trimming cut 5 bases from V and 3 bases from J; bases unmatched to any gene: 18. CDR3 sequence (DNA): TGTGCCAGTAGTCCCCGGGACAGAGAGTATGCCGGGGACACCGGGGAGCTGTTTTTT. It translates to CASSPRDREYAGDTGELFF.

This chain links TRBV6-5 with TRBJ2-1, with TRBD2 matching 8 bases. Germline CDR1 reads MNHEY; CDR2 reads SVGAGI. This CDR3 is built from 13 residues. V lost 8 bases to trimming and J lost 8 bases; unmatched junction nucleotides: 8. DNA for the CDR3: TGTGCCAGCCGCCTGGCGGGGGGCCATGAGCAGTTCTTC. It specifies CASRLAGGHEQFF.

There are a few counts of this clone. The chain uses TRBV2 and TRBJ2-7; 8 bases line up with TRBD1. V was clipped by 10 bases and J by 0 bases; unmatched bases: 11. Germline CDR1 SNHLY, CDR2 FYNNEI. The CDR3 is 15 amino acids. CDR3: CATSSQGANSYEQYF. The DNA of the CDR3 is TGTGCCACCTCCTCCCAGGGGGCAAACTCCTACGAGCAGTACTTC. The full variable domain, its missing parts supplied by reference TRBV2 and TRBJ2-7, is EPEVTQTPSHQVTQMGQEVILRCVPISNHLYFYWYRQILGQKVEFLVSFYNNEISEKSEIFDDQFSVERPDGSNFTLKIRSTKLEDSAMYFCATSSQGANSYEQYFGPGTRLTVT.

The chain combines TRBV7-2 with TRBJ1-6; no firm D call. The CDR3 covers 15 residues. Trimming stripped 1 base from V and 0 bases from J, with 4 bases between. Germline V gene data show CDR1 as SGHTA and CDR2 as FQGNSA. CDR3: CASSLVSSYNSPLHF. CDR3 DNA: TGTGCCAGCAGCTTAGTATCCTCCTATAATTCACCCCTCCACTTT.

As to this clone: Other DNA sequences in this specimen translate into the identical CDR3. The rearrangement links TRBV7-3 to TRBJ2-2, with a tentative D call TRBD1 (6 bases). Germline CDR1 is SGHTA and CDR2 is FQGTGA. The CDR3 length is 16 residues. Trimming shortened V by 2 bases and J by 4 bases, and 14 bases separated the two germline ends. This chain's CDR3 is CASSLRVAGATGELFF. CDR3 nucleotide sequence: TGTGCCAGCAGCTTACGGGTGGCAGGGGCCACCGGGGAGCTGTTTTTT.

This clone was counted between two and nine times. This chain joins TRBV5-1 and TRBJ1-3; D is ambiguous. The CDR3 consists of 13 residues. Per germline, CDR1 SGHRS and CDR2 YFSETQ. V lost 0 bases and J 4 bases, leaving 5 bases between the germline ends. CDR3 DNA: TGCGCCAGCAGCTTGGTGGAGGGAAACACCATATATTTT. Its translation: CASSLVEGNTIYF.

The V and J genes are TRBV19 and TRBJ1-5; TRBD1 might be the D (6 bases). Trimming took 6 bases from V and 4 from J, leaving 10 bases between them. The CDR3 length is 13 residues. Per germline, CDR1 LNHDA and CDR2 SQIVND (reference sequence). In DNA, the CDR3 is TGTGCCAGTAGGTGGCAGGGGAATCAGCCCCAGCATTTT. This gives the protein CASRWQGNQPQHF.

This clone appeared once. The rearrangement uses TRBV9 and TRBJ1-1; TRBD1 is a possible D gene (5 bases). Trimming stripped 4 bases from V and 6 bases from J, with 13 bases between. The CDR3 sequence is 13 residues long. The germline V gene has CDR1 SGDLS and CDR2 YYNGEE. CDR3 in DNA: TGTGCCAGCAGCCCTACGCAGGGTTCTGAAGCTTTCTTT. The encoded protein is CASSPTQGSEAFF.

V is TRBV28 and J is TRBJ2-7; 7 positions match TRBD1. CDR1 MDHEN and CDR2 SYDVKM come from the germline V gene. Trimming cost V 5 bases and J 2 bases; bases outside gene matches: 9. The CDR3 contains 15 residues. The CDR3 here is CASSPHPGTAYEQYF. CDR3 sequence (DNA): TGTGCCAGCAGTCCTCATCCCGGGACAGCCTACGAGCAGTACTTC.

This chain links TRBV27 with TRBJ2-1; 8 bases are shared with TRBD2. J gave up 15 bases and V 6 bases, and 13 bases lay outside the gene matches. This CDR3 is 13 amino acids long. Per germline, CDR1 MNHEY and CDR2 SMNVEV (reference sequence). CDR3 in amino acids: CASSSRGTSYPFF. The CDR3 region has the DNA TGTGCCAGCAGCTCTAGGGGGACTAGTTATCCGTTCTTC.

The CDR3: CASSQGRRTVGGYTF. The CDR3 DNA is TGTGCCAGCAGCCAAGGCCGACGGACAGTGGGTGGCTACACCTTC. The chain recombines TRBV3-1 (or the pseudogene TRBV3-2) with TRBJ1-2; D might be TRBD1 (6 bases). Germline V gives CDR1 LGHDT, CDR2 YNNKEL (reference sequence). V gave up 1 base and J gave up 7 bases, with 16 bases separating them. This CDR3 region has 15 residues.

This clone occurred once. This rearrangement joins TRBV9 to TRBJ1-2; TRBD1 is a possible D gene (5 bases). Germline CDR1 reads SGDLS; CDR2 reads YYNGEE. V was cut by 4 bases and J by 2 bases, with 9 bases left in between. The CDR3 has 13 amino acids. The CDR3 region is CASSLGQNYGYTF. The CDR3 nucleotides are TGTGCCAGCAGCCTGGGGCAGAACTATGGCTACACCTTC.

The CDR3 DNA sequence: TGTGCCAGCAGCGACAGGGGGCCCCCGGGGTCCCACGAGCAGTACTTC. Translated: CASSDRGPPGSHEQYF. This rearrangement joins TRBV21-1 to TRBJ2-7; the table's TRBD1 call for D was not verified on the DNA. TRBV21-1 is designated a pseudogene. The CDR3 runs to 16 residues.

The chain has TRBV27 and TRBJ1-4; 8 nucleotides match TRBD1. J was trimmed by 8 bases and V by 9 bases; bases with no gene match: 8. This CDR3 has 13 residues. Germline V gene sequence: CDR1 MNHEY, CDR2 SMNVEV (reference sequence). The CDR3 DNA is TGTGCCAGTAGCGACAGGGGTAGGGAAAAACTGTTTTTT. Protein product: CASSDRGREKLFF. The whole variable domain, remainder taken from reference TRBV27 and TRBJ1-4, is EAQVTQNPRYLITVTGKKLTVTCSQNMNHEYMSWYRQDPGLGLRQIYYSMNVEVTDKGDVPEGYKVSRKEKRNFPLILESPSPNQTSLYFCASSDRGREKLFFGSGTQLSVL.

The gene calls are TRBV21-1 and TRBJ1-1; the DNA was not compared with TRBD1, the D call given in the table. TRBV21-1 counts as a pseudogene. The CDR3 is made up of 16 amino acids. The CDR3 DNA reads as TGTGCCAGCAGCAAAAGGGGACAGGGTAAGAACACTGAAGCTTTCTTT. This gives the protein CASSKRGQGKNTEAFF.

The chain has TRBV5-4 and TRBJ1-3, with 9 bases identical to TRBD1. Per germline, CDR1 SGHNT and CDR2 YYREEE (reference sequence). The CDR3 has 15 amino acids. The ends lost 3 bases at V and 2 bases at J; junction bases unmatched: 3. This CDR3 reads CASSSRTGAGNTIYF. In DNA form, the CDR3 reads TGTGCCAGCAGCTCAAGGACAGGGGCTGGAAACACCATATATTTT.

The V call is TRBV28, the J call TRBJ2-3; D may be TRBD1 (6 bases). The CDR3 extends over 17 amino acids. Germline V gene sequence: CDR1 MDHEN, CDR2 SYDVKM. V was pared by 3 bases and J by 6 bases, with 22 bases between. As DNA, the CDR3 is TGTGCCAGCAGTTTGTCCGCCCTCCGAGGGGGACGCGATACGCAGTATTTT. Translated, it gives CASSLSALRGGRDTQYF.

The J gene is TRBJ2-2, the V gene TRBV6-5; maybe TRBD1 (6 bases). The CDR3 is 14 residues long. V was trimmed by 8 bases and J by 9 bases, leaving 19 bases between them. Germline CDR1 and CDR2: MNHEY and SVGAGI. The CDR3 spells CASHRVGAGRELFF. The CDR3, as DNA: TGTGCCAGCCACCGCGTGGGGGCTGGCCGGGAGCTGTTTTTT.

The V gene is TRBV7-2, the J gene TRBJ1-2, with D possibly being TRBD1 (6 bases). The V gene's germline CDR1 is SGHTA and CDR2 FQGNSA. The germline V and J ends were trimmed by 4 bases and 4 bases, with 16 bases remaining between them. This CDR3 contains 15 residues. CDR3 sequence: CASSSSGGATYGYTF. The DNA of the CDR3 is TGTGCCAGCAGCTCGAGCGGGGGGGCCACCTATGGCTACACCTTC.